This TCR beta chain came from a study of CD8 T cells in ankylosing spondylitis. The CDR3 contains 13 residues. J gave up 4 bases and V 5 bases, and 4 bases lay outside the gene matches. Germline V CDR1 and CDR2: PRHDT, FYEKMQ (reference sequence). This clonotype was counted a few times. The antigen is unknown. Regarding the study as a whole: Ankylosing spondylitis blood appeared to carry a characteristic TCR beta motif of fewer than 10 highly homologous variants. CD8+ cells made up the disease-linked clones, which were relatively rare in peripheral blood. Matched synovial fluid from ankylosing spondylitis patients was reported to be enriched for disease-linked clones.

Quantitative molecular-barcoded 5'-RACE generated the TCR beta libraries. TCRdb fed the 5' RACE reads into MiXCR, producing one record per CDR3 protein. This table has about 130,000 distinct CDR3 sequences, about a tenth appearing once. The sequenced material came from blood, either unsorted or a sorted T cell fraction (not recorded which). This TCR came from a male donor with ankylosing spondylitis or in good health (not recorded which). The chain is built from TRBV13 and TRBJ1-2; the match to TRBD1 covers 7 bases. CDR3 sequence (DNA): TGTGCCAGCAGCCCCGGACAGGCCTATGGCTACACCTTC. Its translation is CASSPGQAYGYTF.